The 17 T cell receptor beta chains below all came from one sample that was sequenced in a study of OX40 agonist ivuxolimab in advanced cancers. Some clones are missing from TCRdb's copy, which holds only in-frame ones; the method was immunoSEQ multiplex PCR. The sample has about 93,000 clones; about 90% are singletons. The specimen was CD4+ or CD8+ T cells sorted from blood, collected in a trial of the OX40 agonist ivuxolimab. The receptors derive from an adult with an advanced solid tumor such as melanoma, head and neck, liver or kidney cancer.

The rearrangement links TRBV19 to TRBJ2-5; D is undetermined. The CDR3 spans 12 residues. The germline V gene encodes CDR1 LNHDA and CDR2 SQIVND (reference sequence). The V end lost 6 bases, the J end lost 5 bases, and 10 bases lay between the germline ends. The CDR3 coding sequence is TGTGCCAGTAGCGTTGACGGTGAGACCCAGTACTTC. It codes for CASSVDGETQYF.

The chain employs TRBV5-5 and TRBJ2-7; D gene uncertain. Germline lookup yields CDR1 SGHKS and CDR2 YYEKEE (reference sequence). V was cut by 4 bases and J by 2 bases, with 13 bases left in between. The length of the CDR3 is 14 residues. The CDR3: CASSTLEATYEQYF. CDR3 bases: TGTGCCAGCAGCACCCTCGAGGCTACCTACGAGCAGTACTTC.

The V gene is TRBV6-6, the J gene TRBJ2-3; D not resolved. The CDR3 has 16 residues. Trimming removed 6 bases from V and 0 bases from J, with 16 bases in between. Germline V CDR1 and CDR2: MNHNY, SVGAGI (reference sequence). CDR3 protein: CASSPRALSSTDTQYF. The CDR3 DNA reads TGTGCCAGCAGCCCTAGAGCCCTCTCTAGCACAGATACGCAGTATTTT.

The V gene is TRBV7-3, the J gene TRBJ2-3; 7 nucleotides match TRBD2. The germline V gene encodes CDR1 SGHTA and CDR2 FQGTGA. V lost 5 bases and J lost 3; bases outside the gene matches: 5. The CDR3 sequence is 14 residues long. In DNA, the CDR3 is TGTGCCAGCAGCCCTCAGCGGGGTACAGATACGCAGTATTTT. Protein: CASSPQRGTDTQYF.

In its sample, this clone was seen a few times. The chain employs TRBV19 and TRBJ1-4, with D unresolved. The germline V gene encodes CDR1 LNHDA and CDR2 SQIVND (reference sequence). There are 13 residues in the CDR3. The V gene lost 3 bases and the J gene lost 7 bases, with 9 bases spanning the gap. In DNA, the CDR3 is TGTGCCAGTAGTATCAGTGGAAGTGAAAAACTGTTTTTT. Its protein is CASSISGSEKLFF.

The gene calls are TRBV7-2 and TRBJ2-7; a weak D match, TRBD1 (6 bases). Between the trimmed V and J ends, which lost 8 bases and 3 bases, there was a span of 11 bases. The CDR3 sequence is 12 residues long. Looked up from germline, CDR1 is SGHTA and CDR2 is FQGNSA. The DNA for the CDR3 is TGTGCCAGCGGGGGCCCCTTCTACGAGCAGTACTTC. Amino acid sequence: CASGGPFYEQYF.

The J gene is TRBJ2-2, the V gene TRBV5-1; 12 bases line up with TRBD2. Germline V CDR1 and CDR2: SGHRS, YFSETQ. The CDR3 loop spans 16 amino acids. With 2 bases clipped from V and 3 bases from J, the junction kept 2 bases outside the gene matches. CDR3 bases: TGCGCCAGCAGCTTACGACTAGCGGGGGACACCGGGGAGCTGTTTTTT. Protein: CASSLRLAGDTGELFF.

This chain joins TRBV5-4 and TRBJ2-3; TRBD2 aligns across 8 bases. J was trimmed by 0 bases and V by 4 bases; bases with no gene match: 10. The CDR3 is made up of 17 amino acids. Germline V CDR1 and CDR2: SGHNT, YYREEE (reference sequence). CDR3 nucleotides: TGTGCCAGCAGCCCCGGACTAGCTATTACTAGCACAGATACGCAGTATTTT. Amino acids: CASSPGLAITSTDTQYF.

This clone was counted once. This rearrangement joins TRBV7-9 to TRBJ1-1, with D perhaps matching TRBD1 (5 bases). The V end lost 5 bases, the J end lost 0 bases, and 19 bases lay between the germline ends. The CDR3 has 17 residues. Per the germline V gene, CDR1 is SEHNR and CDR2 is FQNEAQ (reference sequence). The DNA for the CDR3 is TGTGCCAGCAGCCCCCTACTAGGGGTGATTATGAACACTGAAGCTTTCTTT. Translating it yields CASSPLLGVIMNTEAFF.

V gene TRBV11-3 combines with J gene TRBJ2-5; D may be TRBD2 (5 bases). Germline V gives CDR1 SGHNT, CDR2 YENEEA. The germline V and J ends were trimmed by 3 bases and 3 bases, with 8 bases remaining between them. This CDR3 has 13 residues. The CDR3 region is CASSFWTEETQYF. CDR3 DNA: TGTGCCAGCAGCTTTTGGACTGAAGAGACCCAGTACTTC.

The chain carries TRBV28 and TRBJ2-7, with a weak D call TRBD2 (6 bases). The CDR3 covers 13 residues. V lost 4 bases to trimming and J lost 5 bases, with 12 bases between them. Germline loops: CDR1 MDHEN, CDR2 SYDVKM. The CDR3 loop is CASSWTNRDEQYF. As DNA, the CDR3 is TGTGCCAGCAGTTGGACTAATAGGGACGAGCAGTACTTC.

The chain is built from TRBV9 and TRBJ2-1, with 11 bases aligning to TRBD1. This CDR3 comprises 15 residues. CDR1 SGDLS and CDR2 YYNGEE come from the germline V gene. Trimming took 4 bases from V and 9 from J; bases not matched to a gene: 9. The CDR3 region has the DNA TGTGCCAGCAGCCCCCGGGACAGGGGGACGAGTGAGCAGTTCTTC. Translating gives CASSPRDRGTSEQFF.

The rearrangement links TRBV2 to TRBJ1-1, with D possibly TRBD1 on 5 matching bases. Trimming stripped 4 bases from V and 8 bases from J, with 11 bases between. Germline CDR1 and CDR2: SNHLY and FYNNEI. The CDR3 extends over 12 amino acids. The CDR3 region is CASSVRGGEAFF. The DNA for the CDR3 is TGTGCCAGCAGTGTTAGGGGCGGCGAAGCTTTCTTT.

The V call is TRBV6-5, the J call TRBJ2-1; TRBD1 aligns across 7 bases. V lost 6 bases and J lost 5; bases outside the gene matches: 4. The CDR3 has 13 residues. CDR1 and CDR2 from the germline V gene are MNHEY and SVGAGI. Here the CDR3 reads CASRLTGDNEQFF. DNA for the CDR3: TGTGCCAGCAGACTCACAGGGGACAATGAGCAGTTCTTC.

The V gene is TRBV28, the J gene TRBJ1-6; 11 bases align to TRBD1. CDR1 and CDR2 (germline): MDHEN, SYDVKM. With V trimmed by 5 bases and J by 6 bases, 6 bases remained unmatched. The length of the CDR3 is 16 residues. The chain's CDR3 is CASSAPGTGGNSPLHF. As DNA, the CDR3 is TGTGCCAGCAGTGCTCCCGGGACAGGGGGTAATTCACCCCTCCACTTT.

As DNA, the CDR3 is TGTGCCAGCAGCCACCCCGGGACTAGCGCACCAGATACGCAGTATTTT. Its protein product is CASSHPGTSAPDTQYF. The V and J genes are TRBV14 and TRBJ2-3, with 10 bases matching TRBD2. The CDR3 totals 16 residues. Germline CDR1 is SGHDN and CDR2 is FVKESK. The V and J ends lost 3 bases and 4 bases, in that order; junction bases with no gene match: 7.

Here the CDR3 reads CASSKGWEFYRGGSAAQYF. As DNA, the CDR3 is TGTGCCAGCAGCAAAGGATGGGAGTTTTACCGGGGAGGGAGTGCGGCGCAGTATTTT. This chain joins TRBV21-1 and TRBJ2-3; TRBD2, as called in the table, went unchecked against the DNA. TRBV21-1 is a listed pseudogene. The CDR3 spans 19 residues.